These 30 T cell receptor beta chains were sequenced from one sample in a study of blood T cell repertoires in COVID-19. Using immunoSEQ multiplex PCR, the repertoire was profiled, and TCRdb retains in-frame clones only, with some absent. The sample carries some 200,000 clones, about 85% recorded once. Material for sequencing was PBMCs or T cells enriched from blood (not recorded which). These receptors were obtained from a woman in her twenties or thirties who had recovered from COVID-19.

The genes are TRBV9 and TRBJ1-2; possibly TRBD1 for D (6 bases). The ends were cut back, 4 bases at V and 2 bases at J, with 12 bases in the middle. Germline V lookup: CDR1 SGDLS, CDR2 YYNGEE. The CDR3 runs to 14 residues. The CDR3 nucleotides read TGTGCCAGCAGCTCGGGACATTCCAACTATGGCTACACCTTC. It translates to CASSSGHSNYGYTF.

The chain recombines TRBV7-9 with TRBJ1-5; tentatively, D is TRBD1 (5 bases). Trimming cost V 5 bases and J 4 bases, with 9 bases left between them. This CDR3 comprises 13 residues. The germline CDR1 and CDR2 sequences are SEHNR and FQNEAQ (reference sequence). The CDR3 nucleotides read TGTGCCAGCAGCCCTAGGGGAAATCAGCCCCAGCATTTT. This encodes CASSPRGNQPQHF.

The chain couples TRBV11-2 to TRBJ1-2; D is unresolved. The CDR3 is 13 residues long. The germline V gene encodes CDR1 SGHAT and CDR2 FQNNGV. Trimming left V 4 bases short and J 4 bases short, with 10 bases between. CDR3: CASSSASVYGYTF. Written as DNA, the CDR3 is TGTGCCAGCAGCTCGGCGAGCGTCTATGGCTACACCTTC.

The chain has TRBV11-3 and TRBJ2-2; 9 bases align to TRBD1. Germline V gene data show CDR1 as SGHNT and CDR2 as YENEEA. Losses at the gene ends were 3 bases for V and 1 base for J; bases not matched to a gene: 0. CDR3 length: 15 residues. CDR3 nucleotide sequence: TGTGCCAGCAGCTTGGACAGGGGGAACACCGGGGAGCTGTTTTTT. Translated, it gives CASSLDRGNTGELFF.

The V gene is TRBV12-3 or TRBV12-4, the J gene TRBJ1-2, with a weak D call TRBD1 (6 bases). The CDR3 length is 12 residues. V dropped 5 bases and J dropped 7 bases, with 11 bases sitting between them. CDR3 sequence reads: CASSLYRVGYTF. CDR3 coding DNA: TGTGCCAGCAGTCTTTACAGGGTTGGCTACACCTTC.

The CDR3 protein is CASSPRPGQGYEQYF. The CDR3 coding sequence is TGTGCCAGCAGTCCCCGGCCGGGACAGGGCTACGAGCAGTACTTC. The V gene is TRBV27, the J gene TRBJ2-7; 9 bases map to TRBD1. V lost 5 bases and J lost 3; bases outside the gene matches: 8. This CDR3 spans 15 amino acids. Germline CDR1 MNHEY, CDR2 SMNVEV (reference sequence).

The chain carries TRBV11-3 and TRBJ2-1; D may be TRBD2 (5 bases). The CDR3 runs to 15 residues. Trimming stripped 5 bases from V and 7 bases from J, with 18 bases between. Germline V gives CDR1 SGHNT, CDR2 YENEEA. This CDR3 is CASSEGDSDLNEQFF. DNA for the CDR3: TGTGCCAGCAGCGAGGGAGACTCCGATTTGAATGAGCAGTTCTTC.

The rearrangement joins TRBV27 to TRBJ1-5; 7 nucleotides match TRBD1. V trimming: 6 bases; J trimming: 5 bases; junction bases outside the gene matches: 7. The CDR3 runs 14 residues. Per germline, CDR1 MNHEY and CDR2 SMNVEV (reference sequence). The CDR3 nucleotides are TGTGCCAGCAGCGCCGGCAGGGGGGATCAGCCCCAGCATTTT. This codes for CASSAGRGDQPQHF.

The chain recombines TRBV5-1 with TRBJ1-1; D remains unclear. There are 12 residues in the CDR3. From germline, CDR1 is SGHRS and CDR2 YFSETQ. Trimming took 0 bases from V and 6 from J, leaving 6 bases between them. The CDR3 region has the DNA TGCGCCAGCAGCTTGGGGGCAGCTGAAGCTTTCTTT. Its protein is CASSLGAAEAFF.

The chain couples TRBV18 to TRBJ1-4; a possible D gene is TRBD1 (5 bases). This CDR3 region has 14 residues. V lost 6 bases to trimming and J lost 8 bases, with 16 bases between them. Germline assignment: CDR1 KGHSH and CDR2 LQKENI. The CDR3 is CASSPIPGEEKLFF. DNA for the CDR3: TGTGCCAGCTCCCCTATACCGGGGGAAGAAAAACTGTTTTTT.

The chain combines TRBV7-2 with TRBJ2-2, with 9 bases that match TRBD1. Germline CDR1 SGHTA, CDR2 FQGNSA. After removal of 1 base from V and 7 bases from J, the junction contained 7 bases not matched to a gene. The CDR3 sequence is 16 residues long. The CDR3 DNA reads TGTGCCAGCAGCTTAGGACCACAGGGGGCTCTCGGGGAGCTGTTTTTT. It translates to CASSLGPQGALGELFF.

This clone occurred many times. In DNA form, the CDR3 reads TGCGCCAGCAGCATGGCACAGGGGAGTCAGTACGAGCAGTACTTC. This gives the protein CASSMAQGSQYEQYF. The V gene is TRBV5-1, the J gene TRBJ2-7; TRBD1 agrees at 7 bases. Germline V gene sequence: CDR1 SGHRS, CDR2 YFSETQ. The V gene end was trimmed by 4 bases and the J gene end by 4 bases; junction bases not matched to a gene: 11. The CDR3 is made up of 15 amino acids. Filled out from reference TRBV5-1 and TRBJ2-7, the complete variable domain reads KAGVTQTPRYLIKTRGQQVTLSCSPISGHRSVSWYQQTPGQGLQFLFEYFSETQRNKGNFPGRFSGRQFSNSRSEMNVSTLELGDSALYLCASSMAQGSQYEQYFGPGTRLTVT.

This chain joins TRBV6-6 and TRBJ2-3; possible D gene TRBD2, 7 bases. Germline V gives CDR1 MNHNY, CDR2 SVGAGI (reference sequence). The CDR3 consists of 14 residues. V was trimmed by 4 bases and J by 5 bases, leaving 13 bases between them. The CDR3 DNA sequence: TGTGCCAGCAGTTGGGGGGCGGGGGAAGATACGCAGTATTTT. Translation gives CASSWGAGEDTQYF.

The chain combines TRBV5-1 with TRBJ2-3; 7 bases align to TRBD1. CDR1 and CDR2 from the germline V gene are SGHRS and YFSETQ. The CDR3 is 16 amino acids. V lost 0 bases, J lost 8 bases, and 12 bases stayed unmatched. The CDR3 spells CASSLAPGGRVGTQYF. The CDR3 DNA reads as TGCGCCAGCAGCTTGGCCCCAGGGGGAAGGGTTGGTACGCAGTATTTT.

This clone was recorded a few times. The rearrangement uses TRBV7-3 and TRBJ2-5; D is uncertain. V was cut by 4 bases and J by 4 bases, with 10 bases left in between. The CDR3 extends over 13 amino acids. CDR1 is SGHTA, CDR2 FQGTGA, per germline. DNA of the CDR3: TGTGCCAGCAGCTCGGGTTCGGGAGAGACCCAGTACTTC. This codes for CASSSGSGETQYF.

The chain employs TRBV12-3 or TRBV12-4 and TRBJ1-5; maybe TRBD1 (5 bases). V lost 3 bases, J lost 6 bases, and 9 bases lay in between. The CDR3 spans 13 residues. CDR3 loop: CASSLGRGQPQHF. In nucleotides, the CDR3 is TGTGCCAGCAGTTTGGGTAGGGGTCAGCCCCAGCATTTT.

This clone was detected only a few times. The chain links TRBV4-2 to TRBJ2-1; 9 bases map to TRBD2. V dropped 1 base and J dropped 7; count of bases not matched to a gene: 8. This CDR3 contains 16 residues. CDR1 is LGHNA, CDR2 YNFKEQ, per germline. In DNA form, the CDR3 reads TGTGCCAGCAGCCAAGTGGGCGGGGGGGCTGGAAATGAGCAGTTCTTC. Residues: CASSQVGGGAGNEQFF.

The CDR3 DNA follows: TGCAGCGTCACACAGGGACAGGGAATGCAAAAACTGTTTTTT. Translation: CSVTQGQGMQKLFF. This chain joins TRBV29-1 and TRBJ1-4; 9 bases are a match to TRBD1. V trimming: 6 bases; J trimming: 9 bases; junction bases outside the gene matches: 11. The CDR3 totals 14 residues. Germline V CDR1 and CDR2: SQVTM, ANQGSEA.

The chain employs TRBV6-1 and TRBJ2-1; TRBD2 agrees at 8 bases. Germline values: CDR1 MNHNS, CDR2 SASEGT. The CDR3 covers 15 residues. Trimming at V came to 8 bases and at J to 6 bases, leaving 12 bases not matched to a gene. DNA for the CDR3: TGTGCCAGCTATGACCGGGGGGGCCCCCGCAATGAGCAGTTCTTC. It translates to CASYDRGGPRNEQFF.

The count of this clone is one. The V and J genes are TRBV5-1 and TRBJ2-3; 9 positions agree with TRBD2. V shed 0 bases and J 2 bases; nucleotides not matched to a gene: 4. The CDR3 has 16 amino acids. CDR1 is SGHRS, CDR2 YFSETQ, per germline. CDR3 coding DNA: TGCGCCAGCAGCTTGGAGCTAGCGGGGACCACAGATACGCAGTATTTT. As protein: CASSLELAGTTDTQYF.

Note on this clone: The junction shows a germline mismatch at one end, possibly a read error. V gene TRBV12-3 or TRBV12-4 combines with J gene TRBJ2-3; possible D gene TRBD2, 6 bases. The CDR3 sequence is 13 residues long. In DNA, the CDR3 is TGTGCCAGCTCCGGAGGGGCAACAGATATGCAGTATTTT. Translation: CASSGGATDMQYF.

V gene TRBV10-3 combines with J gene TRBJ1-1; 8 bases align to TRBD1. From germline, CDR1 is ENHRY and CDR2 SYGVKD. The V segment lost 5 bases and the J segment 0 bases; nucleotides outside the gene matches: 8. The CDR3 spans 16 residues. The CDR3 region has the DNA TGTGCCATCAGTCTGGACAGGGCCTTCATGAACACTGAAGCTTTCTTT. Translated, it gives CAISLDRAFMNTEAFF.

In this sample, this clone turned up a few times. The chain is built from TRBV18 and TRBJ2-1, with 7 bases lining up with TRBD1. Trimming took 8 bases from V and 5 from J; bases not matched to a gene: 9. Germline-derived CDR1 and CDR2 are KGHSH and LQKENI. CDR3 size: 14 residues. In nucleotides, the CDR3 is TGTGCCAGCACACAGGGGATTACGGACAATGAGCAGTTCTTC. Its protein is CASTQGITDNEQFF.

This chain uses TRBV5-1 with TRBJ2-7, with 9 bases that match TRBD1. CDR1 is SGHRS and CDR2 is YFSETQ in the germline V gene. CDR3 size: 15 residues. J was trimmed by 6 bases and V by 4 bases; bases with no gene match: 11. The CDR3 reads CASSATGTGTREQYF. The CDR3 DNA follows: TGCGCCAGCAGCGCGACCGGGACAGGGACACGCGAGCAGTACTTC. Based on the CDR3 plus reference TRBV5-1 and TRBJ2-7, the full variable domain is KAGVTQTPRYLIKTRGQQVTLSCSPISGHRSVSWYQQTPGQGLQFLFEYFSETQRNKGNFPGRFSGRQFSNSRSEMNVSTLELGDSALYLCASSATGTGTREQYFGPGTRLTVT.

The chain uses TRBV19 and TRBJ1-6, with TRBD1 identical over 9 bases. Germline V gene lookup returns CDR1 LNHDA and CDR2 SQIVND (reference sequence). The CDR3 loop spans 14 amino acids. J gave up 7 bases and V 10 bases, and 8 bases lay outside the gene matches. This chain's CDR3 is CATSGTGRNSPLHF. In nucleotides, the CDR3 is TGTGCCACCTCAGGGACAGGGAGGAATTCACCCCTCCACTTT.

This rearrangement joins TRBV21-1 to TRBJ1-3; the D call in the table, TRBD1, was not verified against the DNA. TRBV21-1 has pseudogene status. This CDR3 region has 16 residues. The CDR3 sequence: CASNPGQGATGNTIYF. CDR3 DNA: TGTGCCAGCAACCCAGGACAGGGGGCTACTGGAAACACCATATATTTT.

The chain has TRBV4-2 and TRBJ1-6, with D possibly being TRBD1 (5 bases). Per the germline V gene, CDR1 is LGHNA and CDR2 is YNFKEQ. This CDR3 spans 16 amino acids. V was shortened by 0 bases and J by 1 base, with 7 bases between the two germline ends. CDR3 loop: CASSQEAGSYNSPLHF. CDR3 DNA sequence: TGTGCCAGCAGCCAAGAAGCAGGGTCCTATAATTCACCCCTCCACTTT.

The rearrangement links TRBV3-1 (or the pseudogene TRBV3-2) to TRBJ1-2; a weak D match, TRBD1 (6 bases). The CDR3 has 12 residues. The V gene's germline CDR1 is LGHDT and CDR2 YNNKEL (reference sequence). Trimming took off 6 bases at V and 6 bases at J, with 11 bases between the two ends. The CDR3 reads CASSRQGNGYTF. The CDR3 DNA reads as TGTGCCAGCAGTCGTCAGGGGAATGGCTACACCTTC.

Note on this clone: Other nucleotide sequences in the sample specify the same CDR3. The CDR3 here is CASSEQGNQPQHF. The CDR3 DNA reads TGTGCCAGTAGTGAACAGGGGAATCAGCCCCAGCATTTT. This chain links TRBV19 with TRBJ1-5, with 7 bases fitting TRBD1. The ends lost 5 bases at V and 4 bases at J; junction bases unmatched: 2. The germline gives CDR1 LNHDA, CDR2 SQIVND (reference sequence). CDR3 size: 13 residues.

The J gene is TRBJ2-1, the V gene TRBV9; TRBD2 matches 11 bases. The CDR3 is 20 amino acids. CDR1 and CDR2 from the germline V gene are SGDLS and YYNGEE. The V gene end was trimmed by 0 bases and the J gene end by 1 base; junction bases not matched to a gene: 12. The CDR3 DNA reads as TGTGCCAGCAGCGTAGGGGTAGCGGGGGGGCCTCATAGGTCCTACAATGAGCAGTTCTTC. Translated: CASSVGVAGGPHRSYNEQFF.